This T cell receptor (beta chain) was found in a study of metastatic and nonmetastatic thyroid tumors. Looking at the study overall: Peripheral blood and tumor or nodule samples from malignant and benign thyroid patients were compared. Findings of the study overall: Benign nodules reportedly had significantly lower TCR beta diversity than malignant thyroid tumors in blood and tumor.

Original processing notes: To classify distant metastasis in papillary thyroid cancer, a model was built from CDR3 differences across clinicopathological groups. Through MiXCR, TCRdb re-clonotyped the PCR reads. TCRdb, rather than the study authors, made the V and J calls. The sample gives thousands of clones, approximately 14% of which show up once; under 7.5% is in the top ten. All patients were untreated before thyroid surgery. Germline V gene lookup returns CDR1 MNHEY and CDR2 SMNVEV (reference sequence). The V end was cut by 8 bases, the J end by 1 base, with 9 bases between. This CDR3 has 13 amino acids. This clone was seen at least ten times. What it recognizes is unknown.

This chain connects TRBV27 to TRBJ2-4, with D uncertain. The sample consisted of blood. The receptor was isolated from a female donor with papillary thyroid cancer or a benign thyroid nodule (not recorded which). Some clones in this sample may be carry-over from other donors' samples. The CDR3 DNA follows: TGTGCCAGCCGGATGATGGCCAAAAACATTCAGTACTTC. This translates into CASRMMAKNIQYF.